This T cell receptor (beta chain) is drawn from a study of T cell repertoires in cytomegalovirus infection. The CDR3 is 15 residues long. In germline, CDR1 is MNHNS, CDR2 SASEGT. V dropped 5 bases and J dropped 4 bases, with 17 bases sitting between them. MiXCR, run by TCRdb on the reads, gives a single entry per CDR3 protein. The top ten hold approximately 18% of the sample, which has about 700,000 distinct CDR3 sequences, around 31% seen once. In this sample, this clonotype turned up once. The antigen remains unidentified. The source is a human donor in good health (CMV status not recorded). Some clones in this sample may be carry-over from other donors' samples. The J gene is TRBJ2-5, the V gene TRBV6-1; weak D call: TRBD1 (6 bases). The source material was cultured PBMCs, sampled from culture after CMV antigen stimulation. The CDR3, as DNA: TGTGCCAGCAGTCCTACGGGACCAGGGGCAGAGACCCAGTACTTC. Protein product: CASSPTGPGAETQYF.